A single sample gave rise to the 31 T cell receptor beta chains below, sequenced in a study of spatial heterogeneity in lung cancer. The sample's time point: blood at routine non-recurrence follow-up after resection. MiXCR was run by TCRdb on the 5' RACE reads, yielding one entry per CDR3 protein. Of about 36,000 distinct CDR3 sequences listed, over 6.5% are singletons. Sequencing used PBMCs, obtained at follow-up. These receptors all stem from a male donor with early-stage non-small cell lung cancer.

This clonotype appeared many times. Written as DNA, the CDR3 is TGTGCCAGCACCCGGGACCAAAATTCACCCCTCCACTTT. It encodes CASTRDQNSPLHF. This chain uses TRBV9 with TRBJ1-6, with D tentatively TRBD1 (5 bases). Germline V gene lookup returns CDR1 SGDLS and CDR2 YYNGEE. Trimming stripped 6 bases from V and 7 bases from J, with 11 bases between. CDR3 length equals 13 residues.

This clonotype was observed many times. The chain joins TRBV5-1 to TRBJ2-3, with a tentative D call TRBD1 (6 bases). V lost 4 bases and J 2 bases, leaving 17 bases between the germline ends. There are 16 residues in the CDR3. The germline CDR1 and CDR2 sequences are SGHRS and YFSETQ. CDR3 coding DNA: TGCGCCAGCAGCCTGGGGGCAGGGGTCCCCACAGATACGCAGTATTTT. Its translation is CASSLGAGVPTDTQYF.

This rearrangement joins TRBV11-2 to TRBJ2-3; the D is unclear. CDR1 is SGHAT, CDR2 FQNNGV, per germline. The CDR3 contains 12 residues. V was pared by 6 bases and J by 2 bases, with 6 bases between. CDR3 nucleotide sequence: TGTGCCAGCAGTTCCAACACAGATACGCAGTATTTT. It yields the protein CASSSNTDTQYF.

The chain joins TRBV20-1 to TRBJ2-5; 11 nucleotides align to TRBD2. The CDR3 runs to 13 residues. Germline V gives CDR1 DFQATT, CDR2 SNEGSKA (reference sequence). Trimming cost V 6 bases and J 4 bases; bases outside gene matches: 4. CDR3 nucleotide sequence: TGCAGTGCCAATAGCGGGGGGGGAGAGACCCAGTACTTC. Protein: CSANSGGGETQYF.

Many counts were recorded for this clonotype. CDR3 DNA sequence: TGTGCTAGTGGTTTGGTTACCTTGAACCGGGACAGGGGCCGGGGTGGCACTGAAGCTTTCTTT. Amino acids: CASGLVTLNRDRGRGGTEAFF. V is TRBV12-5 and J is TRBJ1-1, with 10 bases that match TRBD1. The CDR3 runs 21 residues. V shed 0 bases and J 4 bases; nucleotides not matched to a gene: 20. From germline, CDR1 is LGHNT and CDR2 FRNRAP.

The rearrangement links TRBV29-1 to TRBJ2-5; D is perhaps TRBD1 (6 bases). The length of the CDR3 is 12 residues. Germline CDR1 reads SQVTM; CDR2 reads ANQGSEA. The V end lost 3 bases, the J end lost 5 bases, and 10 bases lay between the germline ends. CDR3 loop: CSVERGLETQYF. CDR3 nucleotides: TGCAGCGTTGAGAGGGGGTTGGAGACCCAGTACTTC.

This rearrangement joins TRBV7-6 to TRBJ2-1; D is tentatively TRBD1 or TRBD2 (5 bases each). The CDR3 contains 15 residues. Germline CDR1 and CDR2: SGHVS and FNYEAQ. The V and J ends lost 5 bases and 3 bases respectively, with 14 bases between them. DNA for the CDR3: TGTGCCAGCAGCCCGGGGCAGGGAGACTACAATGAGCAGTTCTTC. Translation gives CASSPGQGDYNEQFF. Based on the CDR3 plus reference TRBV7-6 and TRBJ2-1, the full variable domain is GAGVSQSPRYKVTKRGQDVALRCDPISGHVSLYWYRQALGQGPEFLTYFNYEAQQDKSGLPNDRFSAERPEGSISTLTIQRTEQRDSAMYRCASSPGQGDYNEQFFGPGTRLTVL.

This clonotype was recorded at least ten times. CDR3 loop: CSARDPGQGVSPLHF. CDR3 sequence (DNA): TGCAGTGCTAGAGATCCGGGACAGGGGGTTTCACCCCTCCACTTT. This chain uses TRBV20-1 with TRBJ1-6; 11 nucleotides agree with TRBD1. Germline CDR1 reads DFQATT; CDR2 reads SNEGSKA (reference sequence). The CDR3 spans 15 residues. Trimming at V came to 0 bases and at J to 9 bases, leaving 4 bases not matched to a gene.

This clonotype was picked up many times. The genes are TRBV6-4 and TRBJ2-3; D gene ambiguous. V was clipped by 4 bases and J by 4 bases, with 18 bases between them. Germline assignment: CDR1 MRHNA and CDR2 SNTAGT. This CDR3 has 16 residues. The CDR3 here is CASSAQESTWADTQYF. Here the CDR3 DNA reads TGTGCCAGCAGTGCGCAGGAGTCCACATGGGCAGATACGCAGTATTTT.

This clonotype was detected ten times or more. DNA for the CDR3: TGTGCTAGTGGTTTGAAGACAGTGACAACCTACGAGCAGTACTTC. Translating gives CASGLKTVTTYEQYF. The V and J genes are TRBV12-5 and TRBJ2-7, with D perhaps TRBD1 (5 bases). CDR1 is LGHNT and CDR2 is FRNRAP in the germline V gene. The CDR3 is made up of 15 amino acids. V was trimmed by 2 bases and J by 2 bases, leaving 13 bases between them. Based on the CDR3 plus reference TRBV12-5 and TRBJ2-7, the full variable domain is DARVTQTPRHKVTEMGQEVTMRCQPILGHNTVFWYRQTMMQGLELLAYFRNRAPLDDSGMPKDRFSAEMPDATLATLKIQPSEPRDSAVYFCASGLKTVTTYEQYFGPGTRLTVT.

In its sample, this clonotype was seen a few times. The J gene is TRBJ1-5, the V gene TRBV2; D is unclear. Trimming stripped 1 base from V and 2 bases from J, with 6 bases between. CDR1 SNHLY and CDR2 FYNNEI come from the germline V gene. The CDR3 covers 14 residues. CDR3 in DNA: TGTGCCAGCAGTGAAGAACAAGGCAATCAGCCCCAGCATTTT. Protein sequence: CASSEEQGNQPQHF.

This chain connects TRBV6-5 to TRBJ2-1; the match to TRBD2 covers 12 bases. Trimming took 6 bases from V and 4 from J; bases not matched to a gene: 7. Germline values: CDR1 MNHEY, CDR2 SVGAGI. The CDR3 length is 16 residues. CDR3 in amino acids: CASSQTSGGAYNEQFF. CDR3 bases: TGTGCCAGCAGCCAGACTAGCGGGGGAGCATACAATGAGCAGTTCTTC.

This clonotype was seen at least ten times. The chain carries TRBV9 and TRBJ1-3, with D hard to call. The CDR3 has 14 amino acids. V gave up 0 bases and J gave up 4 bases, with 8 bases separating them. The germline V gene encodes CDR1 SGDLS and CDR2 YYNGEE. CDR3: CASSVGDVGNTIYF. Here the CDR3 DNA reads TGTGCCAGCAGCGTAGGGGATGTCGGAAACACCATATATTTT.

The chain is built from TRBV20-1 and TRBJ1-3, with D maybe TRBD1 (6 bases). CDR1 is DFQATT, CDR2 SNEGSKA, per germline (reference sequence). The CDR3 contains 14 residues. V was shortened by 7 bases and J by 0 bases, with 13 bases between the two germline ends. CDR3 sequence: CSVQNRVSGNTIYF. CDR3 coding DNA: TGCAGTGTTCAAAACAGGGTCTCTGGAAACACCATATATTTT.

This clonotype was observed a handful of times. The chain recombines TRBV28 with TRBJ1-1; D might be TRBD1 (5 bases). CDR1 is MDHEN and CDR2 is SYDVKM in the germline V gene. The CDR3 has 14 residues. Between the trimmed V and J ends, which lost 3 bases and 8 bases, there was a span of 16 bases. The CDR3 DNA reads TGTGCCAGCAGTTTGGGGTCAGGGCGCGGGGAAGCTTTCTTT. As protein: CASSLGSGRGEAFF.

This clonotype was recorded at least ten times. The chain couples TRBV4-1 to TRBJ1-5; D is possibly TRBD1 (6 bases). V was cut by 0 bases and J by 6 bases, with 15 bases left in between. This CDR3 contains 16 residues. The germline gives CDR1 MGHRA, CDR2 YSYEKL. CDR3 nucleotide sequence: TGCGCCAGCAGCCAAGATGGGGGGGCGGGGATTCAGCCCCAGCATTTT. Encoded protein: CASSQDGGAGIQPQHF.

This clonotype came up many times. The rearrangement joins TRBV29-1 to TRBJ1-4; perhaps TRBD1 as D (5 bases). The CDR3 has 12 residues. V shed 5 bases and J shed 6 bases, with 10 bases lying between them. Germline loops: CDR1 SQVTM, CDR2 ANQGSEA. The CDR3 loop reads CSVRPTDEKLFF. In DNA, the CDR3 is TGCAGCGTTCGCCCGACAGATGAAAAACTGTTTTTT.

This clonotype was seen ten or more times. The chain has TRBV2 and TRBJ1-2; TRBD1 might be the D (5 bases). Between the trimmed V and J ends, which lost 1 base and 2 bases, there was a span of 11 bases. CDR1 and CDR2 from the germline V gene are SNHLY and FYNNEI. This CDR3 contains 15 residues. As DNA, the CDR3 is TGTGCCAGCAGTGAAGGGACATTCATCAACTATGGCTACACCTTC. Translation: CASSEGTFINYGYTF.

This clonotype was detected many times. The J gene is TRBJ1-3, the V gene TRBV6-5; 9 bases align to TRBD1. V lost 7 bases to trimming and J lost 2 bases; unmatched junction nucleotides: 6. CDR1 is MNHEY and CDR2 is SVGAGI in the germline V gene. This CDR3 has 15 amino acids. CDR3: CASTKQGAPGNTIYF. The CDR3 DNA follows: TGTGCCAGCACTAAACAGGGGGCCCCTGGAAACACCATATATTTT.

This clonotype was counted at least ten times. The chain recombines TRBV5-1 with TRBJ2-7; 8 nucleotides align to TRBD1. Germline V gives CDR1 SGHRS, CDR2 YFSETQ. The ends lost 3 bases at V and 7 bases at J; junction bases unmatched: 12. This CDR3 comprises 15 residues. The CDR3 DNA sequence: TGCGCCAGCAGCTCACACCGGACAGGGAGCTTTGAGCAGTACTTC. It specifies CASSSHRTGSFEQYF.

This clonotype was counted ten times or more. The J gene is TRBJ2-3, the V gene TRBV7-9; the match to TRBD1 covers 9 bases. The CDR3 length is 15 residues. The V segment lost 5 bases and the J segment 2 bases; nucleotides outside the gene matches: 5. Germline V lookup: CDR1 SEHNR, CDR2 FQNEAQ (reference sequence). The CDR3, as DNA: TGTGCCAGCAGCCGGACAGGGGATATCACAGATACGCAGTATTTT. Translation: CASSRTGDITDTQYF.

The sample holds a few counts of this clonotype. The J gene is TRBJ1-6, the V gene TRBV27; no definite D call. Germline CDR1 reads MNHEY; CDR2 reads SMNVEV (reference sequence). The CDR3 is 17 residues long. Trimming left V 1 base short and J 0 bases short, with 10 bases between. The CDR3 sequence: CASSLWLPPSYNSPLHF. The CDR3 DNA sequence: TGTGCCAGCAGTTTATGGCTCCCTCCCTCCTATAATTCACCCCTCCACTTT.

This clonotype has a handful of counts. The chain employs TRBV9 and TRBJ1-1; D is unresolved. Trimming removed 4 bases from V and 1 base from J, with 8 bases in between. The germline CDR1 and CDR2 sequences are SGDLS and YYNGEE. The CDR3 length is 13 residues. The CDR3 loop is CASSLSSNTEAFF. CDR3 coding DNA: TGTGCCAGCAGCTTAAGTTCGAACACTGAAGCTTTCTTT.

This clonotype showed up many times. The chain employs TRBV29-1 and TRBJ2-7; 9 bases map to TRBD1. This CDR3 has 13 amino acids. Germline V gene data show CDR1 as SQVTM and CDR2 as ANQGSEA. The V gene end was trimmed by 7 bases and the J gene end by 4 bases; junction bases not matched to a gene: 8. The CDR3 DNA follows: TGCAGCGGTTCACAGGGGGCAGGGTACGAGCAGTACTTC. Protein sequence: CSGSQGAGYEQYF.

This clonotype appeared many times. The gene calls are TRBV5-4 and TRBJ2-5; 10 positions agree with TRBD2. Germline assignment: CDR1 SGHNT and CDR2 YYREEE (reference sequence). The CDR3 sequence is 15 residues long. With 5 bases clipped from V and 5 bases from J, the junction kept 9 bases outside the gene matches. The CDR3 here is CASRESGGGWETQYF. CDR3 DNA: TGTGCCAGCAGGGAGAGCGGGGGGGGCTGGGAGACCCAGTACTTC.

The sample holds many counts of this clonotype. The chain employs TRBV5-4 and TRBJ2-7, with TRBD1 matching 10 bases. Germline CDR1 reads SGHNT; CDR2 reads YYREEE (reference sequence). J was trimmed by 5 bases and V by 2 bases; bases with no gene match: 7. This CDR3 spans 15 amino acids. DNA of the CDR3: TGTGCCAGCAGCTTCGAAGGACAGGGGGGCCACGAGCAGTACTTC. Its translation: CASSFEGQGGHEQYF.

This clonotype was seen at least ten times. The CDR3 is CASSFNMGLAKNIQYF. The CDR3 nucleotides are TGTGCCAGCAGCTTTAACATGGGGCTGGCCAAAAACATTCAGTACTTC. J is TRBJ2-4 and V is TRBV3-1; the D gene is possibly TRBD1 (5 bases). V was shortened by 5 bases and J by 1 base, with 15 bases between the two germline ends. This CDR3 comprises 16 residues. Germline V lookup: CDR1 LGHDT, CDR2 YNNKEL (reference sequence).

This clonotype was detected many times. The chain uses TRBV4-1 and TRBJ2-2; no definite D call. The V and J ends lost 0 bases and 2 bases respectively, with 7 bases between them. Per germline, CDR1 MGHRA and CDR2 YSYEKL. The CDR3 is 15 residues long. DNA for the CDR3: TGCGCCAGCAGCCAAGAGGCCAGTAACACCGGGGAGCTGTTTTTT. Protein sequence: CASSQEASNTGELFF.

This clonotype was seen repeatedly, ten times or more. The V and J genes are TRBV29-1 and TRBJ2-3; no clear D. Germline CDR1 and CDR2: SQVTM and ANQGSEA. This CDR3 has 13 residues. Trimming pared 4 bases from V and 2 bases from J, leaving 10 bases between. CDR3: CSVVLRNTDTQYF. The CDR3, as DNA: TGCAGCGTTGTTTTACGGAACACAGATACGCAGTATTTT.

This clonotype occurred many times. The chain links TRBV20-1 to TRBJ2-7, with 7 bases lining up with TRBD1. Germline CDR1 is DFQATT and CDR2 is SNEGSKA (reference sequence). The V and J ends lost 0 bases and 0 bases, in that order; junction bases with no gene match: 5. CDR3 length: 15 residues. The CDR3 here is CSARDYRDSSYEQYF. CDR3 DNA sequence: TGCAGTGCTAGAGATTATCGGGACAGCTCCTACGAGCAGTACTTC.

Many counts were recorded for this clonotype. V and J are TRBV24-1 and TRBJ2-5; a weak D match, TRBD2 (5 bases). Trimming removed 5 bases from V and 9 bases from J, with 12 bases in between. In germline, CDR1 is KGHDR, CDR2 SFDVKD. This CDR3 region has 12 residues. CDR3 in amino acids: CATSAPGSPQYF. As DNA, the CDR3 is TGTGCCACCAGTGCTCCGGGGAGTCCCCAGTACTTC.